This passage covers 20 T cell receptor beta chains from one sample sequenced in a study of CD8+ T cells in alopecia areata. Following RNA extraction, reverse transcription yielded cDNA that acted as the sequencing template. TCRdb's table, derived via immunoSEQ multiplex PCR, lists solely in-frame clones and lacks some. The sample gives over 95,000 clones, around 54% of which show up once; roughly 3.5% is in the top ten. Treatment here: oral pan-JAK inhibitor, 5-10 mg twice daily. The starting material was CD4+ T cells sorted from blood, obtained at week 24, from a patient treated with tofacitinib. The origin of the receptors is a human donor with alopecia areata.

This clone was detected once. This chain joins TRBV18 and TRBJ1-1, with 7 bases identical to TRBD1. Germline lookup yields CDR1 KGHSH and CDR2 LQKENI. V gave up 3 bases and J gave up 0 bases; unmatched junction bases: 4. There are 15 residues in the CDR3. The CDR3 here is CASSPRGQMNTEAFF. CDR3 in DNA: TGTGCCAGCTCACCCCGGGGACAGATGAACACTGAAGCTTTCTTT.

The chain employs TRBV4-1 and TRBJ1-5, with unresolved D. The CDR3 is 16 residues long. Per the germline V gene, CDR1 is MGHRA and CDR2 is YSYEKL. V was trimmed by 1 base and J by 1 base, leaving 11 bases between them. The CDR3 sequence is CASSQGRFRSNQPQHF. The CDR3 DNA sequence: TGCGCCAGCAGCCAAGGAAGGTTCCGGAGCAATCAGCCCCAGCATTTT.

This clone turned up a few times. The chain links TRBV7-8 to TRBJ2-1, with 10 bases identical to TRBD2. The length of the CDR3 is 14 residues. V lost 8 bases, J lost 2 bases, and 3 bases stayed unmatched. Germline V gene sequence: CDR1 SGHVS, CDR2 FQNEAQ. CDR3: CASVTSGTYNEQFF. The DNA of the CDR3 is TGTGCCAGCGTAACTAGCGGGACCTACAATGAGCAGTTCTTC. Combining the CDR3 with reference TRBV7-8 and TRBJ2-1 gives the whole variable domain GAGVSQSPRYKVAKRGQDVALRCDPISGHVSLFWYQQALGQGPEFLTYFQNEAQLDKSGLPSDRFFAERPEGSVSTLKIQRTQQEDSAVYLCASVTSGTYNEQFFGPGTRLTVL.

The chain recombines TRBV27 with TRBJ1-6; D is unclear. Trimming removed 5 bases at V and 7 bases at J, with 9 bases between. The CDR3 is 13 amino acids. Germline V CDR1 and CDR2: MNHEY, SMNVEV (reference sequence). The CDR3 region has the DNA TGTGCCAGCAGTCTAACTAAGAATTCACCCCTCCACTTT. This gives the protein CASSLTKNSPLHF.

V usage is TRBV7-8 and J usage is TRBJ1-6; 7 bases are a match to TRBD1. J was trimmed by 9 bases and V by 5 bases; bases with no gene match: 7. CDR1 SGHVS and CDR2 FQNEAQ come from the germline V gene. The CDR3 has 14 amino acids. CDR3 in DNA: TGTGCCAGCAGCCCAGGGGGATCGACTTCACCCCTCCACTTT. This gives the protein CASSPGGSTSPLHF.

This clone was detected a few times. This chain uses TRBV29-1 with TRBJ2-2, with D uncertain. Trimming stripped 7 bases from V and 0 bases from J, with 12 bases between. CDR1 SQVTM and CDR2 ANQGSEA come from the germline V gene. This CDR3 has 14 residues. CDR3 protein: CSARRDANTGELFF. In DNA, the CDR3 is TGCAGCGCTAGAAGAGACGCGAACACCGGGGAGCTGTTTTTT.

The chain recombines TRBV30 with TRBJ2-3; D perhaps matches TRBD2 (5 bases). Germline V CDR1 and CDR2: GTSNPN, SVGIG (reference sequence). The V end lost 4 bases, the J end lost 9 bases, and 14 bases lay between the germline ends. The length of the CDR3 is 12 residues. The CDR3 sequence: CAWTASGETQYF. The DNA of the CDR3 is TGTGCCTGGACTGCCAGCGGAGAGACGCAGTATTTT.

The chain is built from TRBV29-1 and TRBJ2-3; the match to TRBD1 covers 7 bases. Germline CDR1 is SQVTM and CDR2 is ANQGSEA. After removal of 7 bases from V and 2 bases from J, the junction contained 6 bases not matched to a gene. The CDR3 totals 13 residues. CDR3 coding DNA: TGCAGCGCGACAGGGAGATTCACAGATACGCAGTATTTT. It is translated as CSATGRFTDTQYF.

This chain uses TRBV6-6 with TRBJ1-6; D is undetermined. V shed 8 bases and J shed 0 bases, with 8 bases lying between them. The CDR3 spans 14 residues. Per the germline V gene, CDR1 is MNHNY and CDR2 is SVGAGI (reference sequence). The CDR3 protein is CASAGSSYNSPLHF. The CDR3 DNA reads TGTGCCAGCGCCGGGAGCTCCTATAATTCACCCCTCCACTTT.

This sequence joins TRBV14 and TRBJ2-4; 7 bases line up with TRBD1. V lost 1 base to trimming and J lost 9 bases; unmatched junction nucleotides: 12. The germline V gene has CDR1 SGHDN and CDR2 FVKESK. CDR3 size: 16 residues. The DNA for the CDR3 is TGTGCCAGCAGCCAAGGAGGCCCTAGGACAGGAGGCATTCAGTACTTC. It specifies CASSQGGPRTGGIQYF.

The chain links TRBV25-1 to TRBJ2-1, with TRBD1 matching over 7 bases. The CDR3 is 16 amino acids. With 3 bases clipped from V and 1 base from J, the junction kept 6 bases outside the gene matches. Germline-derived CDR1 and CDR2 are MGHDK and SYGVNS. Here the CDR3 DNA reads TGTGCCAGCAGTGACCCGACAGGGCTATCCTACAATGAGCAGTTCTTC. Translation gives CASSDPTGLSYNEQFF.

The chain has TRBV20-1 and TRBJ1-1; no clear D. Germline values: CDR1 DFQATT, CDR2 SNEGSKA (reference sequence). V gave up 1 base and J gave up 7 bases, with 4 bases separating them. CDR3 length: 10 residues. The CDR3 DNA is TGCAGTGCTAGAGGGAGTGAAGCTTTCTTT. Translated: CSARGSEAFF.

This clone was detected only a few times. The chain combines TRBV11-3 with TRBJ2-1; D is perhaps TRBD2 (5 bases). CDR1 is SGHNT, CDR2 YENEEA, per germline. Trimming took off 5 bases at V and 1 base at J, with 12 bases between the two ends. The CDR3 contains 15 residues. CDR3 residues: CASSPRGGSYNEQFF. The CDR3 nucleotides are TGTGCCAGCAGCCCTCGTGGCGGGTCCTACAATGAGCAGTTCTTC.

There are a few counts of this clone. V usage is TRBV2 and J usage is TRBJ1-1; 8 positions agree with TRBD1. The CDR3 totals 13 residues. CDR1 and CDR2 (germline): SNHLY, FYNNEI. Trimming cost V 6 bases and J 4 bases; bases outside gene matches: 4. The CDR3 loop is CASRTGESTEAFF. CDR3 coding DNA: TGTGCCAGCAGGACAGGGGAGAGCACTGAAGCTTTCTTT.

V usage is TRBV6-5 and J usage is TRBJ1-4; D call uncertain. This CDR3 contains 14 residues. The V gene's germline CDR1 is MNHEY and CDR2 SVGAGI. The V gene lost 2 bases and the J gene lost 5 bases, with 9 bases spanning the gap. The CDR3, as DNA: TGTGCCAGCAGTTACGGATGGAGGAATGAAAAACTGTTTTTT. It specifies CASSYGWRNEKLFF.

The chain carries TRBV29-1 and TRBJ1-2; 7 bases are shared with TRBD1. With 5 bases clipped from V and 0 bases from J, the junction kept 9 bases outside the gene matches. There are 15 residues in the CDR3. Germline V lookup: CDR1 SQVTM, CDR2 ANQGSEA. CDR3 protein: CSVTPGTVTNYGYTF. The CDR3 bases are TGCAGCGTTACCCCCGGGACAGTCACTAACTATGGCTACACCTTC.

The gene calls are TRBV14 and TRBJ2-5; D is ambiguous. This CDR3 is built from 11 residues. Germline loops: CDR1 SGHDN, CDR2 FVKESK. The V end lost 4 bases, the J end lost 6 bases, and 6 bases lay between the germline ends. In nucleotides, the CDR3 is TGTGCCAGCAGCCGATTCCAGACCCAGTACTTC. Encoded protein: CASSRFQTQYF.

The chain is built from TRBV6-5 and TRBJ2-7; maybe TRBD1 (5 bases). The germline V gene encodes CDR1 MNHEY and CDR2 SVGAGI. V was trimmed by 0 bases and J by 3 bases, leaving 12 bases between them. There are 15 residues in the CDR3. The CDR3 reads CASSYSSGNRYEQYF. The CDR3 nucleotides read TGTGCCAGCAGTTACTCGTCAGGGAATCGCTACGAGCAGTACTTC.

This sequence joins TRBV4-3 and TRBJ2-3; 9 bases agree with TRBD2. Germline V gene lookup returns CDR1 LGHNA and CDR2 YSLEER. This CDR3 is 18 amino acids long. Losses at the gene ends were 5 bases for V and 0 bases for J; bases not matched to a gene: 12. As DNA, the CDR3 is TGCGCCAGCAGCGTACGGATCATAGCGGGGGCCAGCACAGATACGCAGTATTTT. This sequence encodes CASSVRIIAGASTDTQYF.

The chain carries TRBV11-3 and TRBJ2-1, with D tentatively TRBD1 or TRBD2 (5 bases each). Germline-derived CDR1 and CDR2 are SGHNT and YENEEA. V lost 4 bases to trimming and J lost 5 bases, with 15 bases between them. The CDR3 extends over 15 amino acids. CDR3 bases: TGTGCCAGCAGCTGGGGACCTACTAACCACAATGAGCAGTTCTTC. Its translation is CASSWGPTNHNEQFF.